This entry lists 21 T cell receptor beta chains sequenced from one sample in a study of T cell responses to AZD1222 COVID-19 vaccine. The table came from immunoSEQ multiplex PCR; TCRdb's copy has only in-frame clones and leaves some out. The sample lists about 110,000 clones, about 90% occurring once. Sample: peripheral blood, taken 28 days after the second AZD1222 dose. The receptors derive from an adult who received the AZD1222 COVID-19 vaccine.

The chain links TRBV7-9 to TRBJ2-5, with 7 bases identical to TRBD1. The CDR3 has 17 amino acids. Germline V lookup: CDR1 SEHNR, CDR2 FQNEAQ (reference sequence). The V segment lost 4 bases and the J segment 3 bases; nucleotides outside the gene matches: 14. CDR3 residues: CASSSSGTALTKETQYF. Here the CDR3 DNA reads TGTGCCAGCAGCTCTTCCGGGACAGCACTTACGAAAGAGACCCAGTACTTC.

The rearrangement joins TRBV3-1 (or the pseudogene TRBV3-2) to TRBJ2-1; TRBD2 agrees at 10 bases. CDR1 LGHDT and CDR2 YNNKEL come from the germline V gene (reference sequence). With 8 bases clipped from V and 2 bases from J, the junction kept 21 bases outside the gene matches. This CDR3 is 20 amino acids long. The CDR3 here is CASRTRLAGLAAIPYNEQFF. CDR3 in DNA: TGTGCCAGCCGCACTAGACTAGCGGGCCTCGCCGCCATACCCTACAATGAGCAGTTCTTC.

The chain employs TRBV28 and TRBJ2-7; a weak D match, TRBD2 (6 bases). V dropped 6 bases and J dropped 7 bases, with 10 bases sitting between them. CDR3 length: 11 amino acids. Germline lookup yields CDR1 MDHEN and CDR2 SYDVKM. CDR3 DNA: TGTGCCAGCAGCACGCGGGGTGAGCAGTACTTC. Encoded protein: CASSTRGEQYF. Full variable domain (remainder filled in from reference TRBV28 and TRBJ2-7): DVKVTQSSRYLVKRTGEKVFLECVQDMDHENMFWYRQDPGLGLRLIYFSYDVKMKEKGDIPEGYSVSREKKERFSLILESASTNQTSMYLCASSTRGEQYFGPGTRLTVT.

The rearrangement uses TRBV15 and TRBJ1-5, with D possibly being TRBD1 (6 bases). Deletions cut 6 bases from V and 3 bases from J, with 12 bases between. Germline CDR1 LNHNV, CDR2 YYDKDF (reference sequence). This CDR3 region has 14 residues. CDR3 sequence: CATSFGTPNQPQHF. DNA of the CDR3: TGTGCCACCAGTTTTGGGACACCCAATCAGCCCCAGCATTTT.

This chain joins TRBV19 and TRBJ2-1, with TRBD1 matching 7 bases. Germline V gene sequence: CDR1 LNHDA, CDR2 SQIVND (reference sequence). Germline trimming cut 5 bases from V and 4 bases from J; bases unmatched to any gene: 11. This CDR3 contains 16 residues. CDR3 amino acids: CASSQDRALGYNEQFF. CDR3 bases: TGTGCCAGTAGTCAAGACAGGGCTCTGGGATACAATGAGCAGTTCTTC.

This clone showed up just once. The chain is built from TRBV6-5 and TRBJ1-4; D is possibly TRBD1 (5 bases). This CDR3 has 15 residues. Per germline, CDR1 MNHEY and CDR2 SVGAGI. Trimming left V 7 bases short and J 0 bases short, with 12 bases between. The CDR3 here is CASNRGSATNEKLFF. Written as DNA, the CDR3 is TGTGCCAGCAATAGGGGCTCTGCAACTAATGAAAAACTGTTTTTT.

J is TRBJ2-1 and V is TRBV18, with D tentatively TRBD2 (6 bases). CDR1 and CDR2 (germline): KGHSH, LQKENI. Trimming took 0 bases from V and 1 from J, leaving 10 bases between them. The CDR3 contains 16 residues. CDR3 sequence: CASSPPGTESYNEQFF. In DNA form, the CDR3 reads TGTGCCAGCTCACCACCAGGGACTGAGTCCTACAATGAGCAGTTCTTC.

The chain carries TRBV4-1 and TRBJ1-4; weak D call: TRBD1 (6 bases). V shed 0 bases and J shed 12 bases, with 23 bases lying between them. Germline V gene lookup returns CDR1 MGHRA and CDR2 YSYEKL. The CDR3 consists of 17 residues. CDR3 sequence reads: CASSQEPRGRKLGELFF. As DNA, the CDR3 is TGCGCCAGCAGCCAAGAGCCCAGGGGCAGAAAACTCGGTGAACTGTTTTTT.

The chain is built from TRBV5-1 and TRBJ1-6, with 10 bases fitting TRBD1. The V segment lost 4 bases and the J segment 11 bases; nucleotides outside the gene matches: 9. Germline lookup yields CDR1 SGHRS and CDR2 YFSETQ. The CDR3 has 15 amino acids. CDR3 residues: CASSERDRGRAPLHF. DNA of the CDR3: TGCGCCAGCAGCGAGCGGGACAGGGGTCGTGCACCCCTCCACTTT.

The chain combines TRBV6-1 with TRBJ1-4; no clear D. Germline lookup yields CDR1 MNHNS and CDR2 SASEGT. This CDR3 is built from 17 residues. Trimming stripped 2 bases from V and 5 bases from J, with 18 bases between. CDR3 region: CASSEMFRINPNEKLFF. In nucleotides, the CDR3 is TGTGCCAGCAGTGAAATGTTTAGAATCAACCCAAATGAAAAACTGTTTTTT.

The V gene is TRBV7-9, the J gene TRBJ1-2; weak D call: TRBD1 (5 bases). The CDR3 loop spans 14 amino acids. Germline V gene lookup returns CDR1 SEHNR and CDR2 FQNEAQ (reference sequence). V was pared by 0 bases and J by 4 bases, with 9 bases between. The CDR3, as DNA: TGTGCCAGCAGCTTAGCGGCGGGGGTCTATGGCTACACCTTC. It translates to CASSLAAGVYGYTF.

The CDR3 DNA follows: TGTGCCAGCAGACGACAGGGGGTCACCGGGGAGCTGTTTTTT. This translates into CASRRQGVTGELFF. This chain links TRBV6-5 with TRBJ2-2; 9 bases are a match to TRBD1. The germline V gene encodes CDR1 MNHEY and CDR2 SVGAGI. The CDR3 loop spans 14 amino acids. J lost 4 bases, V lost 6 bases, and 3 bases had no gene match.

The chain joins TRBV28 to TRBJ1-5, with D unclear. V shed 5 bases and J shed 2 bases, with 13 bases lying between them. The germline gives CDR1 MDHEN, CDR2 SYDVKM. This CDR3 is 15 amino acids long. CDR3 DNA sequence: TGTGCCAGCAGTCCCCCAGATCTGGGCAATCAGCCCCAGCATTTT. Its translation: CASSPPDLGNQPQHF. Drawing the rest from reference TRBV28 and TRBJ1-5, the complete variable domain is DVKVTQSSRYLVKRTGEKVFLECVQDMDHENMFWYRQDPGLGLRLIYFSYDVKMKEKGDIPEGYSVSREKKERFSLILESASTNQTSMYLCASSPPDLGNQPQHFGDGTRLSIL.

The chain links TRBV9 to TRBJ2-5; maybe TRBD2 (6 bases). Trimming left V 3 bases short and J 5 bases short, with 8 bases between. Germline CDR1 is SGDLS and CDR2 is YYNGEE. CDR3 size: 12 residues. The CDR3 coding sequence is TGTGCCAGCAGCGGACTAGAGGAGACCCAGTACTTC. Translation: CASSGLEETQYF.

The J gene is TRBJ1-2, the V gene TRBV9, with TRBD1 identical over 7 bases. The CDR3 length is 14 residues. CDR1 SGDLS and CDR2 YYNGEE come from the germline V gene. With 4 bases clipped from V and 8 bases from J, the junction kept 11 bases outside the gene matches. The CDR3 is CASSTRQGSGGYTF. The CDR3 region has the DNA TGTGCCAGCAGCACAAGACAGGGCTCAGGAGGCTACACCTTC. Full variable domain (missing parts from reference TRBV9 and TRBJ1-2): DSGVTQTPKHLITATGQRVTLRCSPRSGDLSVYWYQQSLDQGLQFLIQYYNGEERAKGNILERFSAQQFPDLHSELNLSSLELGDSALYFCASSTRQGSGGYTFGSGTRLTVV.

The sample holds a few counts of this clone. The CDR3 DNA reads as TGTGCCACCAGCAACAAAGCGGGGGGTTACGAGCAGTACTTC. This translates into CATSNKAGGYEQYF. This sequence joins TRBV15 and TRBJ2-7, with 9 bases aligning to TRBD2. The CDR3 runs 14 residues. J gave up 4 bases and V 4 bases, and 5 bases lay outside the gene matches. CDR1 is LNHNV and CDR2 is YYDKDF in the germline V gene (reference sequence).

The chain links TRBV25-1 to TRBJ1-6; tentative D call: TRBD1 (6 bases). Germline V gene lookup returns CDR1 MGHDK and CDR2 SYGVNS. Deletions cut 4 bases from V and 11 bases from J, with 9 bases between. This CDR3 has 12 amino acids. DNA for the CDR3: TGTGCCAGCAGTGTACAGGGTCCACCCCTCCACTTT. It translates to CASSVQGPPLHF.

J is TRBJ2-2 and V is TRBV7-2; 11 bases line up with TRBD2. The CDR3 loop spans 16 amino acids. Looked up from germline, CDR1 is SGHTA and CDR2 is FQGNSA. V shed 5 bases, J shed 6 bases, and the junction held 8 bases outside the gene matches. The CDR3 DNA is TGTGCCAGCAGCGGTAGCGGGGGGGCTCCTTCCGGGGAGCTGTTTTTT. Its translation is CASSGSGGAPSGELFF.

J is TRBJ2-7 and V is TRBV7-8; D might be TRBD1 or TRBD2, each matching 5 bases. Germline V CDR1 and CDR2: SGHVS, FQNEAQ. V was pared by 1 base and J by 0 bases, with 10 bases between. This CDR3 is built from 15 residues. The CDR3 loop is CASSLGPGPSYEQYF. Written as DNA, the CDR3 is TGTGCCAGCAGCTTAGGCCCGGGGCCCTCCTACGAGCAGTACTTC.

V is TRBV5-6 and J is TRBJ1-1; D gene unclear. V lost 4 bases and J lost 4, with 11 bases in between. The CDR3 totals 13 residues. From germline, CDR1 is SGHDT and CDR2 YYEEEE. This chain's CDR3 is CASSVTGSTEAFF. The CDR3 nucleotides are TGTGCCAGCAGCGTGACTGGGAGCACTGAAGCTTTCTTT.

This chain uses TRBV7-2 with TRBJ2-1, with 11 bases matching TRBD2. CDR3 length: 15 amino acids. Germline lookup yields CDR1 SGHTA and CDR2 FQGNSA. V dropped 5 bases and J dropped 11; count of bases not matched to a gene: 11. In DNA, the CDR3 is TGTGCCAGCAGCCTATGGGGGTCTAGCGGGGGGAAGCAGTTCTTC. This codes for CASSLWGSSGGKQFF.